This T cell receptor beta chain was identified in a study of blood T cells in healthy people across ages. Study-wide results and caveats: There were more naive CD4+ cells and higher diversity in long-lived donors than in aged donors.

Primers used in a second PCR of roughly 6 to 11 cycles were a sample-barcoded 5' primer and a J-beta primer mix. A single record per CDR3 protein comes from TCRdb applying MiXCR to the 5' RACE reads. The sample shows over a million distinct CDR3 sequences, 35% to 50% of them seen only once. On this clonotype itself: Its antigen is unidentified. At one end, the junction sequence differs from germline, possibly due to a read error.

Donation came from healthy Caucasian individuals in Russia who were aged about 6 to 95. No fewer than 6 million PBMCs went into each sample. The CDR3 covers 17 residues. Germline CDR1 is SGDLS and CDR2 is YYNGEE. The sequenced sample consisted of blood. The chain is built from TRBV9 and TRBJ2-1, with D hard to call. The TCR sequence derives from a woman in her fifties or sixties in good health. CDR3 nucleotide sequence: TGTGCCAGCGGCGTAAGTCGAGAACGCGCCTCCTACAATGAGCAGTTCTTC. Protein sequence: CASGVSRERASYNEQFF.